This T cell receptor (beta chain) comes out of a study of molecular identifiers for immune sequencing clone quantification. Germline CDR1 and CDR2: MGHRA and YSYEKL. V gave up 1 base and J gave up 9 bases; unmatched junction bases: 4. CDR3 length equals 15 residues. The use of previously described methods and listed TCR primers produced the bulk TCR libraries. TCRdb re-derived calls from the PCR reads in MiXCR, one entry per CDR3 protein. Here the sample spans more than 95,000 distinct CDR3 sequences, 24% being singletons. Study-wide results and limits: Clones carrying above 20 RNA copies accounted for over 98% of effector molecules, under 1% in naive cells.

Naive CD8 sequencing libraries were generated from 20,000 to 1,000,000 sorted cells, with 10%, 30% or 50% RNA as input. This clonotype was found many times. Antigen unknown. The clonotype originates from a human donor in good health. Some libraries in this study had Jurkat cell RNA spiked in. This rearrangement joins TRBV4-1 to TRBJ1-6; 9 bases line up with TRBD1. Material for sequencing was naive CD8+ T cells from blood, with Jurkat cell RNA spiked in. Subset meaning: FACS-sorted CD8+CD4-CCR7+CD45RA+ naive T cells. The CDR3 nucleotides read TGCGCCAGCAGCCAAGTGGGACAGGGATCTTCACCCCTCCACTTT. Amino acid sequence: CASSQVGQGSSPLHF.